The T cell receptor (beta chain) described here comes from a study of blood T cells in healthy people across ages. At the level of the study: Capture by template switching was about one barcoded beta molecule per two T cells. General observations from the study: Age showed a roughly linear inverse relationship with TCR beta diversity per million T cells.

Per-sample PBMC isolation yielded at least 6.5 million cells. It was with a sample-barcoded 5' primer and a J-beta primer mix that a second PCR of roughly 7 to 12 cycles was run. Every cDNA was tagged by a template-switch adaptor with 12 random nucleotides. TCRdb re-analysed the 5' RACE reads in MiXCR, keeping a single row per CDR3 protein. The profile shows about 620,000 distinct CDR3 sequences, around 50% of them singletons. Concerning this clonotype itself: What it binds is unknown.

CDR1 SNHLY and CDR2 FYNNEI come from the germline V gene. The CDR3 is 16 amino acids. V shed 6 bases and J 2 bases; nucleotides not matched to a gene: 9. V usage is TRBV2 and J usage is TRBJ1-2; TRBD1 matches 10 bases. The material sequenced was blood. This clonotype was sampled from a woman older than 75 in good health. DNA for the CDR3: TGTGCCAGCAGACCGGGACAGGGGATTGACAACTATGGCTACACCTTC. Protein: CASRPGQGIDNYGYTF.